This entry features one T cell receptor beta chain sequence. Its specificity is not known. The data originate from a study of cytomegalovirus exposure and HLA in healthy donors. General observations from the study: The study listed 150 to 200 cytomegalovirus-associated TCR beta chains. In the analysis, some V segments, TRBV6-2 and TRBV6-3 included, were excluded as indistinguishable.

This CDR3 spans 14 amino acids. Trimming took 4 bases from V and 6 from J, leaving 13 bases between them. Germline V gene lookup returns CDR1 LGHNA and CDR2 YNFKEQ. PCR involved 60 Vbeta and 13 Jbeta primers. Assay: immunoSEQ multiplex PCR; the TCRdb copy retains only in-frame clones and omits some. The data hold about 160,000 clones, with 85% observed a single time. Unrecorded immune exposures were likely, despite nominal health at sampling. This TCR was recovered from a boy between 2 and 10 years old in good health and CMV-seronegative. Sequencing was performed on PBMCs. The genes are TRBV4-2 and TRBJ2-1, with D possibly matching TRBD2 (5 bases). The CDR3 spells CASSRARGINEQFF. CDR3 nucleotides: TGTGCCAGCAGCCGAGCAAGAGGGATCAATGAGCAGTTCTTC.